A single sample gave rise to the 5 T cell receptor beta chains below, sequenced in a study of T cell changes during pregnancy in multiple sclerosis (dated by TCRdb to between 2018 and 2021). Library prep was done by the immunoSEQ multiplex PCR assay. This is the immuneACCESS table as TCRdb keeps it, with only in-frame sequences that have V and J called. A part of the clones is gone; compared with another copy, unresolved V genes explain less than half, and the rest is unexplained. The sample table lists roughly 60,000 clones, 90% to 95% of them with a count of one. The top ten clones comprise 0.76% of the sample. Here the sequenced sample was CD4+ T cells from peripheral blood mononuclear cells, taken in the first trimester of pregnancy. The receptors stem from a female donor with multiple sclerosis, enrolled in a pregnancy study.

In DNA form, the CDR3 reads TGTGCCAGCAGTCACGGGACAGGGGGCACAGATACGCAGTATTTT. Residues: CASSHGTGGTDTQYF. V gene TRBV6-1 combines with J gene TRBJ2-3, with 10 bases aligning to TRBD1. The V segment lost 5 bases and the J segment 1 base; nucleotides outside the gene matches: 3. The length of the CDR3 is 15 residues. Germline V gives CDR1 MNHNS, CDR2 SASEGT.

The count of this clone is one. The chain combines TRBV7-9 with TRBJ1-1, with D tentatively TRBD1 (5 bases). Germline V gene sequence: CDR1 SEHNR, CDR2 FQNEAQ (reference sequence). Trimming shortened V by 0 bases and J by 5 bases, and 10 bases separated the two germline ends. The CDR3 is made up of 14 amino acids. This CDR3 is CASSLAGGSTEAFF. The DNA of the CDR3 is TGTGCCAGCAGCTTAGCCGGGGGGAGTACTGAAGCTTTCTTT.

The rearrangement uses TRBV18 and TRBJ1-6; 7 bases line up with TRBD1. This CDR3 region has 16 residues. J gave up 8 bases and V 0 bases, and 7 bases lay outside the gene matches. Per the germline V gene, CDR1 is KGHSH and CDR2 is LQKENI. CDR3 nucleotides: TGTGCCAGCTCACCACCTCGGCGGCAGGGGGATTCACCCCTCCACTTT. This gives the protein CASSPPRRQGDSPLHF.

J is TRBJ1-5 and V is TRBV11-2, with a tentative D call TRBD1 (5 bases). This CDR3 spans 17 amino acids. Germline V lookup: CDR1 SGHAT, CDR2 FQNNGV. V gave up 7 bases and J gave up 4 bases, with 23 bases separating them. CDR3 loop: CASTSGSGRQSNQPQHF. DNA for the CDR3: TGTGCCAGCACCTCAGGGTCGGGCAGACAGAGTAATCAGCCCCAGCATTTT.

V usage is TRBV5-6 and J usage is TRBJ2-1; 10 nucleotides line up with TRBD1. CDR3 length: 17 residues. With 0 bases clipped from V and 7 bases from J, the junction kept 10 bases outside the gene matches. From germline, CDR1 is SGHDT and CDR2 YYEEEE. The CDR3: CASSLAYGDRGRNEQFF. CDR3 in DNA: TGTGCCAGCAGCTTGGCTTACGGGGACAGGGGTAGAAATGAGCAGTTCTTC.